Sequencing of this T cell receptor beta chain was carried out in a study of OX40 agonist ivuxolimab in advanced cancers. Study context: Participants averaged approximately 65 years of age (range roughly 23 to 85) and were roughly 83% male. Eligibility rules accepted prior anti-PD-1, anti-PD-L1 or anti-CTLA-4 therapy, and around 40% had some.

With respect to this clone: Its antigen is undetermined.

General study points: Normalized T-cell clonal expansion was also low in a subset of nonresponders. Dose levels from 0.1 to 3.0 mg/kg saw CD4+ and CD8+ blood T cells expand clonally by week 6.

Only in-frame clones appear in the TCRdb table, and some are missing; sequencing was by immunoSEQ multiplex PCR. The sample holds roughly 76,000 clones; around 90% are singletons and the top ten take under 7.5%. Germline V gene sequence: CDR1 MNHNS, CDR2 SASEGT. V was shortened by 1 base and J by 3 bases, with 9 bases between the two germline ends. The CDR3 extends over 14 amino acids. The clonotype was recovered from an adult with an advanced solid tumor such as melanoma, head and neck, liver or kidney cancer. The V gene is TRBV6-1, the J gene TRBJ1-1; D not resolved. Sample: CD4+ or CD8+ T cells sorted from blood, taken in a trial of the OX40 agonist ivuxolimab. CDR3 nucleotides: TGTGCCAGCAGTGAAGGCTCATGGGACACTGAAGCTTTCTTT. This sequence encodes CASSEGSWDTEAFF.